This T cell receptor (beta chain) comes out of a study of blood T cell repertoires in COVID-19. V lost 4 bases to trimming and J lost 8 bases; unmatched junction nucleotides: 11. CDR3 length equals 15 residues. CDR1 is SQVTM and CDR2 is ANQGSEA in the germline V gene. The data were produced by immunoSEQ multiplex PCR, yet TCRdb's version contains in-frame clones alone and is incomplete. The table includes roughly 90,000 clones, approximately 80% detected once. V is TRBV29-1 and J is TRBJ1-1; 12 nucleotides align to TRBD1. The clonotype was recovered from a woman in her 70s with acute or convalescent COVID-19. What was sequenced was peripheral blood. Written as DNA, the CDR3 is TGCAGCGTTGCTACGGGACAGGGGGCGCCTAAGGAAGCTTTCTTT. Translating gives CSVATGQGAPKEAFF.